The 14 T cell receptor beta chains in this list originate from one sample, sequenced in a study of cytomegalovirus exposure and HLA in healthy donors. The PCR made use of 60 Vbeta and 13 Jbeta primers. This table comes from immunoSEQ multiplex PCR, and its TCRdb copy is limited to in-frame clones, with some not included. The table lists 200,000 or so clones, about 79% of them singletons. The source material was PBMCs. All receptors come from a boy younger than 10 in good health and CMV-seronegative.

This chain joins TRBV4-1 and TRBJ2-2; TRBD1 might be the D (5 bases). The germline V gene encodes CDR1 MGHRA and CDR2 YSYEKL. V dropped 3 bases and J dropped 4 bases, with 9 bases sitting between them. This CDR3 region has 14 residues. CDR3 protein: CASSQIRVTGELFF. CDR3 nucleotides: TGCGCCAGCAGCCAGATCAGGGTCACCGGGGAGCTGTTTTTT.

The chain couples TRBV28 to TRBJ2-5; D gene unclear. The germline V and J ends were trimmed by 6 bases and 5 bases, with 16 bases remaining between them. The CDR3 is 14 amino acids. Germline V gene data show CDR1 as MDHEN and CDR2 as SYDVKM. The CDR3 sequence is CASSPNPGKETQYF. The CDR3 coding sequence is TGTGCCAGCAGCCCGAACCCGGGTAAGGAGACCCAGTACTTC.

This rearrangement joins TRBV5-4 to TRBJ2-5, with TRBD2 matching 9 bases. Germline lookup yields CDR1 SGHNT and CDR2 YYREEE (reference sequence). After removal of 3 bases from V and 3 bases from J, the junction contained 6 bases not matched to a gene. The CDR3 consists of 15 residues. This chain's CDR3 is CASSSGGGAEETQYF. The CDR3 coding sequence is TGTGCCAGCAGCTCGGGCGGGGGGGCAGAAGAGACCCAGTACTTC.

The gene calls are TRBV13 and TRBJ2-2; a possible D gene is TRBD2 (5 bases). From germline, CDR1 is PRHDT and CDR2 FYEKMQ (reference sequence). The CDR3 has 13 residues. V was clipped by 8 bases and J by 5 bases, with 12 bases between them. The CDR3: CASSTRGTGELFF. DNA of the CDR3: TGTGCCAGCTCCACTCGGGGTACCGGGGAGCTGTTTTTT.

The V call is TRBV5-1, the J call TRBJ2-1; 15 bases line up with TRBD2. V lost 4 bases, J lost 4 bases, and 3 bases stayed unmatched. This CDR3 comprises 16 residues. Germline V gene lookup returns CDR1 SGHRS and CDR2 YFSETQ. The CDR3 region has the DNA TGCGCCAGCAGCCCGGGACTAGCGGGGGGTTACAATGAGCAGTTCTTC. Its protein product is CASSPGLAGGYNEQFF.

The rearrangement joins TRBV12-5 to TRBJ1-2, with D tentatively TRBD1 (5 bases). V lost 0 bases, J lost 6 bases, and 14 bases lay in between. Germline CDR1 reads LGHNT; CDR2 reads FRNRAP. The CDR3 is 15 residues long. CDR3 protein: CASGLVPRVGDGYTF. In DNA, the CDR3 is TGTGCTAGTGGTTTGGTACCCCGGGTAGGGGATGGCTACACCTTC.

The chain links TRBV2 to TRBJ2-5; TRBD1 is a possible D gene (6 bases). V lost 7 bases to trimming and J lost 7 bases, with 22 bases between them. This CDR3 has 15 residues. The germline gives CDR1 SNHLY, CDR2 FYNNEI. This chain's CDR3 is CASKVRTDPVGTQYF. The CDR3 DNA reads as TGTGCCAGCAAGGTTCGGACAGACCCCGTTGGGACCCAGTACTTC.

V and J are TRBV4-3 and TRBJ1-1; D gene ambiguous. V shed 5 bases and J shed 1 base, with 11 bases lying between them. This CDR3 is 14 amino acids long. From germline, CDR1 is LGHNA and CDR2 YSLEER. CDR3 protein: CASSLEGKNTEAFF. CDR3 DNA: TGCGCCAGCAGCTTGGAGGGTAAGAACACTGAAGCTTTCTTT.

The V call is TRBV11-2, the J call TRBJ1-2; D gene uncertain. Germline loops: CDR1 SGHAT, CDR2 FQNNGV. The CDR3 is made up of 13 amino acids. The V and J ends lost 7 bases and 8 bases respectively, with 17 bases between them. The CDR3: CASTAGESGGYTF. CDR3 DNA sequence: TGTGCCAGCACCGCCGGGGAGTCTGGGGGCTACACCTTC.

J is TRBJ2-1 and V is TRBV7-9, with D possibly TRBD1 on 5 matching bases. Between the trimmed V and J ends, which lost 4 bases and 13 bases, there was a span of 8 bases. The germline CDR1 and CDR2 sequences are SEHNR and FQNEAQ (reference sequence). The CDR3 length is 10 residues. CDR3 nucleotides: TGTGCCAGCAGCTCAGGGTCCCAGTTCTTC. This codes for CASSSGSQFF.

This clone was detected once. This chain joins TRBV5-1 and TRBJ1-1; possible D gene TRBD1, 5 bases. CDR1 SGHRS and CDR2 YFSETQ come from the germline V gene. This CDR3 is built from 14 residues. V dropped 0 bases and J dropped 3 bases, with 9 bases sitting between them. The CDR3, as DNA: TGCGCCAGCAGCTTGGGGGCGGGGGACACTGAAGCTTTCTTT. Translation: CASSLGAGDTEAFF.

This clone was counted a single time. The genes are TRBV18 and TRBJ1-1; TRBD1 might be the D (6 bases). The CDR3 loop spans 16 amino acids. Per the germline V gene, CDR1 is KGHSH and CDR2 is LQKENI. The ends were cut back, 3 bases at V and 11 bases at J, with 25 bases in the middle. The CDR3 reads CASSPSSRGWAGEAFF. In DNA form, the CDR3 reads TGTGCCAGCTCACCGAGTTCTAGGGGGTGGGCCGGTGAGGCTTTCTTT.

The chain couples TRBV7-9 to TRBJ2-4; a possible D gene is TRBD2 (6 bases). The CDR3 is 19 residues long. Between the trimmed V and J ends, which lost 5 bases and 1 base, there was a span of 24 bases. Germline V gives CDR1 SEHNR, CDR2 FQNEAQ (reference sequence). CDR3 sequence reads: CASSHDLRPGEAAKNIQYF. The CDR3 DNA follows: TGTGCCAGCAGCCATGATCTGCGGCCGGGGGAGGCGGCCAAAAACATTCAGTACTTC.

Remarks on this clone: This sample includes further DNA sequences coding for the same CDR3. The CDR3 DNA follows: TGTGCCAGCAGCTTCGGGACAGGCCCCTACGAGCAGTACTTC. Its protein is CASSFGTGPYEQYF. The rearrangement joins TRBV7-2 to TRBJ2-7; TRBD1 aligns across 8 bases. The CDR3 consists of 14 residues. In germline, CDR1 is SGHTA, CDR2 FQGNSA. V lost 3 bases and J lost 2; bases outside the gene matches: 3.